This entry lists 20 T cell receptor beta chains sequenced from one sample in a study of cytomegalovirus exposure and HLA in healthy donors. The PCR was carried out with 60 Vbeta primers and 13 Jbeta primers. Profiling relied on immunoSEQ multiplex PCR, and the TCRdb table lists in-frame clones only, not all of them. The table has 95,000 to 150,000 clones, approximately 80% seen once. The sample comprised PBMCs. The receptor set was obtained from a man aged 50 to 60 in good health and CMV-seronegative.

Notes on this clone: A junction end diverges from the germline sequence, so it may reflect a read error. The chain recombines TRBV7-2 with TRBJ2-5, with 11 bases matching TRBD1. The germline CDR1 and CDR2 sequences are SGHTA and FQGNSA. The CDR3 has 14 residues. CDR3 coding DNA: TGTGCCAGCAGCGGGACAGGGGGGGAAGAGGCCCAGTACTTC. It translates to CASSGTGGEEAQYF. The full variable domain, its missing parts supplied by reference TRBV7-2 and TRBJ2-5, is GAGVSQSPSNKVTEKGKDVELRCDPISGHTALYWYRQSLGQGLEFLIYFQGNSAPDKSGLPSDRFSAERTGGSVSTLTIQRTQQEDSAVYLCASSGTGGEEAQYFGPGTRLLVL.

The chain is built from TRBV28 and TRBJ2-7; TRBD1 agrees at 9 bases. The V and J ends lost 6 bases and 4 bases, in that order; junction bases with no gene match: 13. From germline, CDR1 is MDHEN and CDR2 SYDVKM. The CDR3 has 16 amino acids. The CDR3 loop is CASRPHGADRGYEQYF. CDR3 bases: TGTGCCAGCAGACCTCACGGGGCAGACAGGGGGTACGAGCAGTACTTC.

As DNA, the CDR3 is TGTGCCAGCAACTTGGAGATAGTATCTGGGGCCAACGTCCTGACTTTC. This gives the protein CASNLEIVSGANVLTF. This chain joins TRBV7-2 and TRBJ2-6; D call uncertain. Between the trimmed V and J ends, which lost 7 bases and 1 base, there was a span of 14 bases. In germline, CDR1 is SGHTA, CDR2 FQGNSA. The CDR3 is 16 amino acids.

This clone was observed a handful of times. This chain connects TRBV4-3 to TRBJ1-4, with D perhaps matching TRBD1 (6 bases). The V gene's germline CDR1 is LGHNA and CDR2 YSLEER. V shed 4 bases and J shed 3 bases, with 18 bases lying between them. The CDR3 covers 17 residues. This CDR3 is CASSPRGGARANEKLFF. The CDR3 DNA reads as TGCGCCAGCAGCCCTCGGGGGGGGGCGCGGGCTAATGAAAAACTGTTTTTT.

The gene calls are TRBV7-2 and TRBJ2-1; D call uncertain. The V end lost 5 bases, the J end lost 8 bases, and 16 bases lay between the germline ends. Germline lookup yields CDR1 SGHTA and CDR2 FQGNSA. CDR3 length equals 14 residues. CDR3 protein: CASSAAGAVYEQFF. CDR3 bases: TGTGCCAGCAGCGCCGCCGGAGCAGTCTATGAGCAGTTCTTC.

The V and J genes are TRBV27 and TRBJ2-7; 9 nucleotides match TRBD2. V gave up 9 bases and J gave up 1 base; unmatched junction bases: 7. From germline, CDR1 is MNHEY and CDR2 SMNVEV (reference sequence). The CDR3 contains 14 residues. In nucleotides, the CDR3 is TGTGCCAGTCGTAGCGGGGGAGGTTCCTACGAGCAGTACTTC. Translating gives CASRSGGGSYEQYF.

The genes are TRBV19 and TRBJ1-4; weak D call: TRBD1 (5 bases). The CDR3 is 14 amino acids. V was clipped by 10 bases and J by 0 bases, with 12 bases between them. The germline gives CDR1 LNHDA, CDR2 SQIVND (reference sequence). This CDR3 reads CATTRGPTNEKLFF. CDR3 nucleotides: TGTGCCACCACGCGGGGCCCAACTAATGAAAAACTGTTTTTT.

The chain recombines TRBV28 with TRBJ2-2, with TRBD1 identical over 8 bases. Germline V CDR1 and CDR2: MDHEN, SYDVKM. The V gene end was trimmed by 6 bases and the J gene end by 6 bases; junction bases not matched to a gene: 9. This CDR3 is 15 amino acids long. The CDR3 DNA is TGTGCCAGCAGGCCAACAGGGGGAGGCGCCGGGGAGCTGTTTTTT. Translation gives CASRPTGGGAGELFF.

This chain joins TRBV5-1 and TRBJ2-5, with 9 bases that match TRBD1. The J call may be wrong; the DNA end is better matched by TRBJ2-7. The CDR3 covers 15 residues. Germline CDR1 is SGHRS and CDR2 is YFSETQ. CDR3: CASSPLQGAKYEQYF. The CDR3 DNA reads TGCGCCAGCAGCCCACTACAGGGGGCGAAGTACGAGCAGTACTTC.

The rearrangement links TRBV19 to TRBJ1-1; D call uncertain. The CDR3 runs to 13 residues. CDR1 and CDR2 (germline): LNHDA, SQIVND (reference sequence). V was cut by 2 bases and J by 0 bases, with 4 bases left in between. The CDR3 sequence is CASSILLNTEAFF. The CDR3 DNA reads as TGTGCCAGTAGTATACTTTTGAACACTGAAGCTTTCTTT.

The sample holds one count of this clone. This chain connects TRBV9 to TRBJ1-6; TRBD1 matches 9 bases. CDR1 is SGDLS and CDR2 is YYNGEE in the germline V gene. The CDR3 totals 14 residues. After removal of 0 bases from V and 9 bases from J, the junction contained 1 base not matched to a gene. CDR3 in DNA: TGTGCCAGCAGCGTAGAGGACAGGGGTTCACCCCTCCACTTT. Protein: CASSVEDRGSPLHF.

DNA of the CDR3: TGCGCCAGCAGCTTCCAACAGGCTAGCACAGATACGCAGTATTTT. It yields the protein CASSFQQASTDTQYF. The chain joins TRBV5-1 to TRBJ2-3; TRBD1 might be the D (5 bases). The CDR3 is 15 amino acids. CDR1 and CDR2 (germline): SGHRS, YFSETQ. Trimming stripped 2 bases from V and 0 bases from J, with 10 bases between.

The genes are TRBV19 and TRBJ2-1, with 7 bases matching TRBD1. The V gene's germline CDR1 is LNHDA and CDR2 SQIVND (reference sequence). The CDR3 contains 15 residues. With 6 bases clipped from V and 0 bases from J, the junction kept 5 bases outside the gene matches. CDR3 nucleotide sequence: TGTGCCAGTAGAAACAGGGGTAGCTCCTACAATGAGCAGTTCTTC. Protein sequence: CASRNRGSSYNEQFF.

J is TRBJ1-1 and V is TRBV5-4; 10 nucleotides match TRBD1. CDR1 and CDR2 from the germline V gene are SGHNT and YYREEE (reference sequence). The CDR3 is 20 residues long. Trimming at V came to 5 bases and at J to 3 bases, leaving 22 bases not matched to a gene. This chain's CDR3 is CASSPTLRQGARVRDTEAFF. The CDR3 nucleotides are TGTGCCAGCAGTCCCACTCTTCGACAGGGGGCTAGGGTTCGGGACACTGAAGCTTTCTTT.

This clone was recorded a few times. The chain recombines TRBV9 with TRBJ1-5; D is undetermined. V lost 3 bases and J 3 bases, leaving 16 bases between the germline ends. The CDR3 runs 16 residues. The germline CDR1 and CDR2 sequences are SGDLS and YYNGEE. The CDR3, as DNA: TGTGCCAGCAGCGGGAACGACCCGGGTCCCAATCAGCCCCAGCATTTT. Translated: CASSGNDPGPNQPQHF.

The chain has TRBV5-1 and TRBJ1-2; D perhaps matches TRBD1 (6 bases). Germline CDR1 and CDR2: SGHRS and YFSETQ. The ends were cut back, 3 bases at V and 8 bases at J, with 11 bases in the middle. The length of the CDR3 is 12 residues. CDR3 loop: CASSSNRDGYTF. Written as DNA, the CDR3 is TGCGCCAGCAGCTCAAACAGGGACGGCTACACCTTC.

The gene calls are TRBV19 and TRBJ2-5, with TRBD1 identical over 8 bases. The germline V gene encodes CDR1 LNHDA and CDR2 SQIVND (reference sequence). The CDR3 is 15 residues long. Trimming removed 3 bases from V and 5 bases from J; junction bases left unmatched: 8. The CDR3 bases are TGTGCCAGTAGTATCACGACAGGGGCCGGGGAGACCCAGTACTTC. The encoded protein is CASSITTGAGETQYF.

This clone was seen more than once but under ten times. The V gene is TRBV10-3, the J gene TRBJ2-7; D gene uncertain. The germline CDR1 and CDR2 sequences are ENHRY and SYGVKD. Between the trimmed V and J ends, which lost 6 bases and 1 base, there was a span of 10 bases. The CDR3 is 13 residues long. The DNA of the CDR3 is TGTGCCATCAGGTCGGCGGCTTCCTACGAGCAGTACTTC. As protein: CAIRSAASYEQYF.

The J gene is TRBJ1-1, the V gene TRBV2; 7 bases align to TRBD1. Germline assignment: CDR1 SNHLY and CDR2 FYNNEI. The CDR3 sequence is 16 residues long. The V segment lost 6 bases and the J segment 1 base; nucleotides outside the gene matches: 11. The CDR3 protein is CASRTYDRAQNTEAFF. The CDR3 nucleotides are TGTGCCAGCAGGACCTACGACAGGGCTCAGAACACTGAAGCTTTCTTT. Full variable domain (outside the CDR3, taken from reference TRBV2 and TRBJ1-1): EPEVTQTPSHQVTQMGQEVILRCVPISNHLYFYWYRQILGQKVEFLVSFYNNEISEKSEIFDDQFSVERPDGSNFTLKIRSTKLEDSAMYFCASRTYDRAQNTEAFFGQGTRLTVV.

The table lists this clone with a few counts. This chain connects TRBV7-9 to TRBJ2-3; 8 bases are shared with TRBD1. This CDR3 region has 15 residues. With 4 bases clipped from V and 2 bases from J, the junction kept 5 bases outside the gene matches. Germline lookup yields CDR1 SEHNR and CDR2 FQNEAQ (reference sequence). DNA of the CDR3: TGTGCCAGCAGCTCAGGACAGGGACCCACAGATACGCAGTATTTT. This gives the protein CASSSGQGPTDTQYF.